This T cell receptor (beta chain) appears in the sequencing data of a study of CD8+ T cells in alopecia areata. The CDR3 spans 11 residues. V lost 4 bases and J lost 5, with 4 bases in between. CDR1 and CDR2 (germline): SGHVS, FQNEAQ. Sequencing relied on a cDNA template that was reverse transcribed from extracted RNA. TCRdb's table, derived via immunoSEQ multiplex PCR, lists solely in-frame clones and lacks some. The table includes approximately 200,000 clones, approximately 60% detected once. Treatment reported: oral pan-JAK inhibitor, 5-10 mg twice daily. Individuals with alopecia areata gave both lesional scalp punch biopsies and peripheral blood for collection. Sorting separated CD4+ and CD8+ T cells out of PBMCs. Notes on this clone: Its cognate antigen is unknown. It may be a read error: a sequence one base away is much more abundant.

Study-level results: Tofacitinib delivered significant drops in scalp clonality and in expanded CD8+ clones among the top 100.

The V and J genes are TRBV7-8 and TRBJ2-3; D remains unclear. The receptor comes from a human donor with alopecia areata. Here the sequenced sample was CD4+ T cells sorted from blood, taken at week 4, from a patient treated with tofacitinib. The CDR3, as DNA: TGTGCCAGCAGCTCCAAAGATACGCAGTATTTT. Its translation is CASSSKDTQYF. The variable domain in full, completed from reference TRBV7-8 and TRBJ2-3, reads GAGVSQSPRYKVAKRGQDVALRCDPISGHVSLFWYQQALGQGPEFLTYFQNEAQLDKSGLPSDRFFAERPEGSVSTLKIQRTQQEDSAVYLCASSSKDTQYFGPGTRLTVL.